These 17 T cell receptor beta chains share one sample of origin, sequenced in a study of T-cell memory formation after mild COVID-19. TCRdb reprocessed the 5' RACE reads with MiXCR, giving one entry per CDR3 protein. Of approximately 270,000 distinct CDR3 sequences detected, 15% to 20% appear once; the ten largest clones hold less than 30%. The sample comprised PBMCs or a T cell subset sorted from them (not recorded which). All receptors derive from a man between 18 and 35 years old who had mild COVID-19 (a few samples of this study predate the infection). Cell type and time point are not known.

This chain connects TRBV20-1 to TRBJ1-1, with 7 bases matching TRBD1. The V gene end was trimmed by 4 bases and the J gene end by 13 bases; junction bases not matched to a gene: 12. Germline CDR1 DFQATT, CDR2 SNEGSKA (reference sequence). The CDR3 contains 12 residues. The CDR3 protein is CSAITNEGAGFF. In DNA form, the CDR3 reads TGCAGTGCTATAACTAACGAGGGGGCGGGTTTCTTT.

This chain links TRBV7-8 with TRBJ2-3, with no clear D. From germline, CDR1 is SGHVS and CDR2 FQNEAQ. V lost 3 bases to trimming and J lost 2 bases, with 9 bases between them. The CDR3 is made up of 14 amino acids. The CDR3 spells CASSFQGITDTQYF. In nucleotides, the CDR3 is TGTGCCAGCAGCTTCCAAGGAATCACAGATACGCAGTATTTT.

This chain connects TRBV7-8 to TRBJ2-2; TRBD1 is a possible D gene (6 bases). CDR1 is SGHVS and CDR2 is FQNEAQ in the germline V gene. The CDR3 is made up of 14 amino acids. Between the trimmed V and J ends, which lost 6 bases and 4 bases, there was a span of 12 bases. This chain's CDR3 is CASRLQGGTGELFF. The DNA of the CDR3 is TGTGCCAGCAGATTACAGGGTGGCACCGGGGAGCTGTTTTTT.

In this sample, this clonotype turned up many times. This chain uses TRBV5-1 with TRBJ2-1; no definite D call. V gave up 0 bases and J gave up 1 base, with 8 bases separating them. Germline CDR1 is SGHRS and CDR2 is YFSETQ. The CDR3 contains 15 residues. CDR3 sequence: CASSLAVGSYNEQFF. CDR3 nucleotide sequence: TGCGCCAGCAGCTTGGCGGTCGGATCCTACAATGAGCAGTTCTTC.

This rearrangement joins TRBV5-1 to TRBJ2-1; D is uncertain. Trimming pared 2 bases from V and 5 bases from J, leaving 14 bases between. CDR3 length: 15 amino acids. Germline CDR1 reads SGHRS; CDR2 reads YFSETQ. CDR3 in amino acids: CASSLGRLADNEQFF. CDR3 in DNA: TGCGCCAGCAGCTTAGGCCGGTTGGCCGACAATGAGCAGTTCTTC. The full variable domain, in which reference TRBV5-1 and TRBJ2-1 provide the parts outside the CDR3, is KAGVTQTPRYLIKTRGQQVTLSCSPISGHRSVSWYQQTPGQGLQFLFEYFSETQRNKGNFPGRFSGRQFSNSRSEMNVSTLELGDSALYLCASSLGRLADNEQFFGPGTRLTVL.

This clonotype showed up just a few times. CDR3 in amino acids: CASSEAVGQPHYGYTF. The CDR3 nucleotides read TGTGCCAGCAGTGAAGCGGTGGGACAGCCACACTATGGCTACACCTTC. The J gene is TRBJ1-2, the V gene TRBV6-1, with 7 nucleotides matching TRBD1. Germline V gene data show CDR1 as MNHNS and CDR2 as SASEGT. With V trimmed by 0 bases and J by 3 bases, 7 bases remained unmatched. This CDR3 is 16 amino acids long.

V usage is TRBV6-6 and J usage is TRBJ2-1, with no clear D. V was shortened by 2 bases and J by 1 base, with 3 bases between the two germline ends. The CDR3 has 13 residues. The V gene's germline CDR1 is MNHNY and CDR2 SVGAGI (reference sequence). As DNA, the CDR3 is TGTGCCAGCAGTTACGAATCCTACAATGAGCAGTTCTTC. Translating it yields CASSYESYNEQFF.

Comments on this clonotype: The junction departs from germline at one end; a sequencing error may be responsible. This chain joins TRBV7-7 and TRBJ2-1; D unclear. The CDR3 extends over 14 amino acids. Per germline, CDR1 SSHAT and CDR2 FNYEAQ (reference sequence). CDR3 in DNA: TGTGCTAGCAGCTTAGTTTCCGGGCCCACCGAGCAGTTCTTC. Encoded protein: CASSLVSGPTEQFF. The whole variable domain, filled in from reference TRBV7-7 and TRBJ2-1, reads GAGVSQSPRYKVTKRGQDVTLRCDPISSHATLYWYQQALGQGPEFLTYFNYEAQPDKSGLPSDRFSAERPEGSISTLTIQRTEQRDSAMYRCASSLVSGPTEQFFGPGTRLTVL.

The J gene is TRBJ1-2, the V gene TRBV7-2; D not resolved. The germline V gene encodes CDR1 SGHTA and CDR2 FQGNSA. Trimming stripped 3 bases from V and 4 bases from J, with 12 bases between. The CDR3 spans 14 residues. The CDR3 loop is CASSLFKAIYGYTF. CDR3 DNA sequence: TGTGCCAGCAGCTTGTTCAAGGCAATCTATGGCTACACCTTC.

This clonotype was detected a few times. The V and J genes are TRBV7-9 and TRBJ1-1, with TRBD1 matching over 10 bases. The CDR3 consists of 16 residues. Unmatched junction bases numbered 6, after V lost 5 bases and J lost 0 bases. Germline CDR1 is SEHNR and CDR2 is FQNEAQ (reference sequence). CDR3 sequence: CASSMGTGDMNTEAFF. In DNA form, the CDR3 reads TGTGCCAGCAGCATGGGGACAGGGGATATGAACACTGAAGCTTTCTTT.

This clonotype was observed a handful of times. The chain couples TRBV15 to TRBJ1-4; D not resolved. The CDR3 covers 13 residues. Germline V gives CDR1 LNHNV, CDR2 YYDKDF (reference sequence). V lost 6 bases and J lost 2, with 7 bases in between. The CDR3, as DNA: TGTGCCACCAGTCGGATGACTAATGAAAAACTGTTTTTT. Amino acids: CATSRMTNEKLFF. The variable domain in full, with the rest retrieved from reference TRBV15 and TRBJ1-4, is DAMVIQNPRYQVTQFGKPVTLSCSQTLNHNVMYWYQQKSSQAPKLLFHYYDKDFNNEADTPDNFQSRRPNTSFCFLDIRSPGLGDTAMYLCATSRMTNEKLFFGSGTQLSVL.

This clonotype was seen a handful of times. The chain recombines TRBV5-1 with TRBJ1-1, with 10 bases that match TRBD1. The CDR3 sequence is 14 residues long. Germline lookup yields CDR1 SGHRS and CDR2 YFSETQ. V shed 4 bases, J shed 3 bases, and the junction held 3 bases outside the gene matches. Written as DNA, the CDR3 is TGCGCCAGCAGCCCGGGGACAGGGGACACTGAAGCTTTCTTT. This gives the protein CASSPGTGDTEAFF.

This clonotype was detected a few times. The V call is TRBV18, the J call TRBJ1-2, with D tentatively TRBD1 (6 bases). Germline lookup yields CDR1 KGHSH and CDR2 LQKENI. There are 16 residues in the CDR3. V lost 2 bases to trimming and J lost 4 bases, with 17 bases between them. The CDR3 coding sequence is TGTGCCAGCTCACCAAGGACAAAAAGGGGGACCTATGGCTACACCTTC. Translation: CASSPRTKRGTYGYTF. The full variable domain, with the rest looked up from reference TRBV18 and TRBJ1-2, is NAGVMQNPRHLVRRRGQEARLRCSPMKGHSHVYWYRQLPEEGLKFMVYLQKENIIDESGMPKERFSAEFPKEGPSILRIQQVVRGDSAAYFCASSPRTKRGTYGYTFGSGTRLTVV.

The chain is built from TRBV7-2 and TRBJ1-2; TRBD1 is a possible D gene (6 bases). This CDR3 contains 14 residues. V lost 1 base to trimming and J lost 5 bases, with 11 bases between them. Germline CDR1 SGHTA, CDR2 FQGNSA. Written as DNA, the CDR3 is TGTGCCAGCAGCTTAGTAACAGGGCGGTATGGCTACACCTTC. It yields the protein CASSLVTGRYGYTF. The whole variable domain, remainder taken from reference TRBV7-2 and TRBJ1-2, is GAGVSQSPSNKVTEKGKDVELRCDPISGHTALYWYRQSLGQGLEFLIYFQGNSAPDKSGLPSDRFSAERTGGSVSTLTIQRTQQEDSAVYLCASSLVTGRYGYTFGSGTRLTVV.

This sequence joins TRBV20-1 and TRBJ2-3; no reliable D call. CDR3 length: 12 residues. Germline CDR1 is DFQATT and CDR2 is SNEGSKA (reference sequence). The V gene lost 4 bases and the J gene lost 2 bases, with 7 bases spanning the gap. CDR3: CSANGATDTQYF. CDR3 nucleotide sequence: TGCAGTGCTAATGGAGCCACAGATACGCAGTATTTT.

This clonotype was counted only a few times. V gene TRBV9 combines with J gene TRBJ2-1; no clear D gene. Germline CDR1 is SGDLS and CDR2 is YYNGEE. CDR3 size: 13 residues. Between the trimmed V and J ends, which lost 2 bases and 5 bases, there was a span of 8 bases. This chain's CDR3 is CASSVQVDNEQFF. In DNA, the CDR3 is TGTGCCAGCAGCGTTCAGGTAGACAATGAGCAGTTCTTC.

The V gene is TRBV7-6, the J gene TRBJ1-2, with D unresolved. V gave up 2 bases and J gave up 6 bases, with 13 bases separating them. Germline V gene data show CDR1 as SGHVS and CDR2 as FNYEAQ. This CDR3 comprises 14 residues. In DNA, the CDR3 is TGTGCCAGCAGCTTATTTGGGTTATCGGATGGCTACACCTTC. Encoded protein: CASSLFGLSDGYTF.